This T cell receptor beta chain was retrieved from a study of PD-1 blockade in mismatch repair-deficient tumors. The CDR3 is 15 amino acids. V gave up 8 bases and J gave up 4 bases, with 18 bases separating them. Germline V gene lookup returns CDR1 SNHLY and CDR2 FYNNEI. Sequencing was performed with immunoSEQ multiplex PCR; in TCRdb, only in-frame clones are kept and a portion is missing. The table includes tens of thousands of clones, around 80% detected once. This specimen consisted of peripheral blood, obtained 4 weeks after starting pembrolizumab. The TCR sequence derives from an adult with mismatch repair-deficient cancer. The chain carries TRBV2 and TRBJ2-4; TRBD2 might be the D (5 bases). CDR3 nucleotide sequence: TGTGCCAGCGGTCCTACCCGGACTTATAAAAACATTCAGTACTTC. It encodes CASGPTRTYKNIQYF.